This T cell receptor (beta chain) emerged from a study of blood T cell repertoires in COVID-19. The overall study: Specimens from acute and convalescent COVID-19 originated in the United States, Italy and Spain. PBMCs, B-cell-depleted T cells, or T cells were the source of the cDNA or gDNA that made up the material.

CDR1 and CDR2 from the germline V gene are MNHNS and SASEGT. The CDR3 consists of 15 residues. Trimming shortened V by 1 base and J by 2 bases, and 12 bases separated the two germline ends. Per the original data handling: Amplifying reference gene primers gave estimates of nucleated cell counts. The table came from immunoSEQ multiplex PCR; TCRdb's copy has only in-frame clones and leaves some out. V, J and clone size were drawn from that table, and D and trimming were deduced from the DNA. The profile shows over 90,000 clones, 82% of them singletons. This receptor was obtained from a man over 45 with active or convalescent COVID-19. The specimen was peripheral blood. The J gene is TRBJ2-7, the V gene TRBV6-1; D unresolved. The CDR3 DNA reads TGTGCCAGCAGTGAAGGGCCCAGAGGAGCCTACGAGCAGTACGTC. The encoded protein is CASSEGPRGAYEQYV.